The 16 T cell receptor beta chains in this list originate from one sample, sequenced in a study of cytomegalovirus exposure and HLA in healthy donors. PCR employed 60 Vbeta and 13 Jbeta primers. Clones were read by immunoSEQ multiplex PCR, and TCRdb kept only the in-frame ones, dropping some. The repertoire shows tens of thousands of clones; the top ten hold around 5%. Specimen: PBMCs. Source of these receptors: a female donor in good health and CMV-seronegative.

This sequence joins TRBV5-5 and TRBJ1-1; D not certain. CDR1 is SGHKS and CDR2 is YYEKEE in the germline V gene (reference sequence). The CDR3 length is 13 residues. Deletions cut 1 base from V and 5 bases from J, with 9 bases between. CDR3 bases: TGTGCCAGCAGCTTGAGTCCCCAGACTGAAGCTTTCTTT. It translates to CASSLSPQTEAFF. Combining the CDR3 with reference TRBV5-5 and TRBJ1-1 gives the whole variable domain DAGVTQSPTHLIKTRGQQVTLRCSPISGHKSVSWYQQVLGQGPQFIFQYYEKEERGRGNFPDRFSARQFPNYSSELNVNALLLGDSALYLCASSLSPQTEAFFGQGTRLTVV.

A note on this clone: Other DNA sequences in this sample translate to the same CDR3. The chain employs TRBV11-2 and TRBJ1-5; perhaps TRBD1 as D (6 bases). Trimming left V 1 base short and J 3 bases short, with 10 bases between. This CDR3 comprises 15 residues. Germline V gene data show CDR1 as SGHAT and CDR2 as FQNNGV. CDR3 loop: CASSLGPGDNQPQHF. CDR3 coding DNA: TGTGCCAGCAGCTTAGGCCCAGGGGACAATCAGCCCCAGCATTTT.

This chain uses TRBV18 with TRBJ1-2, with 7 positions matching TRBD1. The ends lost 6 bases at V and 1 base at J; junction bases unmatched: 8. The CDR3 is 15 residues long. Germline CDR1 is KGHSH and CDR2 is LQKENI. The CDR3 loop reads CASSLQGEFNYGYTF. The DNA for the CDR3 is TGTGCCAGCTCGCTCCAGGGGGAATTTAACTATGGCTACACCTTC.

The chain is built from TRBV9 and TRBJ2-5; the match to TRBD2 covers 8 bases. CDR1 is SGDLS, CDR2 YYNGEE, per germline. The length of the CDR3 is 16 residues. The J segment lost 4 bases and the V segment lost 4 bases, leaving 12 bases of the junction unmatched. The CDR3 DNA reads TGTGCCAGCAGCCCGGGTGACGGGGGGGCATCAGAGACCCAGTACTTC. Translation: CASSPGDGGASETQYF.

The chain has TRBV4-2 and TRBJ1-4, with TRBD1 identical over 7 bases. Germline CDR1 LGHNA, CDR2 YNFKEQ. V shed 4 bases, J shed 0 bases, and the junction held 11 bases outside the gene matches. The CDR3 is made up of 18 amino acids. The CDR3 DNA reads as TGTGCCAGCAGCCCCGTGGCGGGACAGCTTGCAACTAATGAAAAACTGTTTTTT. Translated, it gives CASSPVAGQLATNEKLFF.

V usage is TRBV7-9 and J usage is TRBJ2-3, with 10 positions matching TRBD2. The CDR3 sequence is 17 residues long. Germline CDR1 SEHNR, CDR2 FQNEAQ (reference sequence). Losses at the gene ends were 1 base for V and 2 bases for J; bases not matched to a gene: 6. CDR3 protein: CASSLDASGGVTDTQYF. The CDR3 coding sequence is TGTGCCAGCAGCTTAGATGCTAGCGGGGGCGTCACAGATACGCAGTATTTT. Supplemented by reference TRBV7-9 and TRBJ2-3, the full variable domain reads DTGVSQNPRHKITKRGQNVTFRCDPISEHNRLYWYRQTLGQGPEFLTYFQNEAQLEKSRLLSDRFSAERPKGSFSTLEIQRTEQGDSAMYLCASSLDASGGVTDTQYFGPGTRLTVL.

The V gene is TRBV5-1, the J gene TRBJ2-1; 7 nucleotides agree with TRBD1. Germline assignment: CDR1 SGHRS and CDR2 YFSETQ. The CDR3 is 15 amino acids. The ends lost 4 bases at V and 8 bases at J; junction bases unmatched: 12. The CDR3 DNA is TGCGCCAGCAGCCAAAATACAGGGGCGATATATGAGCAGTTCTTC. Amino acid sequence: CASSQNTGAIYEQFF.

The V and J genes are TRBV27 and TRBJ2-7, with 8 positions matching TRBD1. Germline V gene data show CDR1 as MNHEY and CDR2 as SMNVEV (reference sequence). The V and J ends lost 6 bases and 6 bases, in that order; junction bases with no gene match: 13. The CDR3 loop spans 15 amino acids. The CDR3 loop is CASSPIGTGATEQYF. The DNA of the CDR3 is TGTGCCAGCAGCCCTATCGGGACAGGAGCCACCGAGCAGTACTTC.

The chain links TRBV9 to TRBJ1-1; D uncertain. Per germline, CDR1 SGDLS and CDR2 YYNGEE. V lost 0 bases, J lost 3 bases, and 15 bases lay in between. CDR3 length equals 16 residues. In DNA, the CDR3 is TGTGCCAGCAGCGTAGTCAACGGGTATGGAGACACTGAAGCTTTCTTT. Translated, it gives CASSVVNGYGDTEAFF.

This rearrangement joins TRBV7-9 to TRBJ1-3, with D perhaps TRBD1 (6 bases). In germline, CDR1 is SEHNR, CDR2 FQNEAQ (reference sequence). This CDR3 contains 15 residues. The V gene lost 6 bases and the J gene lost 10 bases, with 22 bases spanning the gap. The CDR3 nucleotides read TGTGCCAGCAGTTCACAAACAGGGAACCTGGTAACCATATATTTT. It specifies CASSSQTGNLVTIYF.

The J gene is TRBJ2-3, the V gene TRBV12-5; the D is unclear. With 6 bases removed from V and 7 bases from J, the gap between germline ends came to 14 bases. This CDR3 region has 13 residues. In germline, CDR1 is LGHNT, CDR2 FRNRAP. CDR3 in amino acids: CASGPPGRYTQYF. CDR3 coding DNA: TGTGCTAGTGGACCCCCTGGGCGCTATACGCAGTATTTT. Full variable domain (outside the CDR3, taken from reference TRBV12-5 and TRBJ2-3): DARVTQTPRHKVTEMGQEVTMRCQPILGHNTVFWYRQTMMQGLELLAYFRNRAPLDDSGMPKDRFSAEMPDATLATLKIQPSEPRDSAVYFCASGPPGRYTQYFGPGTRLTVL.

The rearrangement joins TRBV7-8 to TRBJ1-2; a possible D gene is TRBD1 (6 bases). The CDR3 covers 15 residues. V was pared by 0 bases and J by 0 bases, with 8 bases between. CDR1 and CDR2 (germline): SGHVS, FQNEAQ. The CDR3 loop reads CASSLAQGANYGYTF. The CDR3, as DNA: TGTGCCAGCAGCTTAGCACAGGGAGCTAACTATGGCTACACCTTC.

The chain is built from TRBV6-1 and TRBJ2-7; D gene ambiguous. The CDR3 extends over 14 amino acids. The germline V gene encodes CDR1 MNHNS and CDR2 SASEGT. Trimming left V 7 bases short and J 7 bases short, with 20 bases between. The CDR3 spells CASKESTQPGEQYF. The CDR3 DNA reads TGTGCCAGCAAGGAGTCTACCCAGCCGGGTGAGCAGTACTTC.

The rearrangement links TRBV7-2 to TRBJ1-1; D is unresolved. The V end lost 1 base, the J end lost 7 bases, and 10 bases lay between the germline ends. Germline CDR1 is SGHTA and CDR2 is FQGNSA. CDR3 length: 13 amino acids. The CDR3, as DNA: TGTGCCAGCAGCTTAGTGGCGGAAAATGAAGCTTTCTTT. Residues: CASSLVAENEAFF.

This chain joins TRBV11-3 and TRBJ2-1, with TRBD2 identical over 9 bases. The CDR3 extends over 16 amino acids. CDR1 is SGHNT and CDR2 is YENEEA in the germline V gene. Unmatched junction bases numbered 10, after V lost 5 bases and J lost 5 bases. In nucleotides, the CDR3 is TGTGCCAGCAGCCCCAGAGGGGCGGGGGGGGACAATGAGCAGTTCTTC. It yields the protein CASSPRGAGGDNEQFF. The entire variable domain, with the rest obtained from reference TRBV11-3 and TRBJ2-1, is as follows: EAGVVQSPRYKIIEKKQPVAFWCNPISGHNTLYWYLQNLGQGPELLIRYENEEAVDDSQLPKDRFSAERLKGVDSTLKIQPAELGDSAVYLCASSPRGAGGDNEQFFGPGTRLTVL.

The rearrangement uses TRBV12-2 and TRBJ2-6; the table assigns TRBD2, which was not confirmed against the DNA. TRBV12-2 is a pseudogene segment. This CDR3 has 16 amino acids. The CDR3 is CASRHGRGPGANVLTF. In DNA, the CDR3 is TGTGCAAGTCGCCACGGGCGGGGACCCGGGGCCAACGTCCTGACTTTC.